These 8 T cell receptor beta chains originate from one sample sequenced in a study of T cell responses to AZD1222 COVID-19 vaccine. This table comes from immunoSEQ multiplex PCR, and its TCRdb copy is limited to in-frame clones, with some not included. Found here are about 120,000 clones, around nine tenths of them singletons; the top ten hold about 1.2%. The specimen comprised peripheral blood, sampled on day 0 of AZD1222 vaccination. The source is an adult in good health.

This clone showed up just once. The chain has TRBV7-2 and TRBJ1-1; D possibly corresponds to TRBD1 (5 bases). There are 15 residues in the CDR3. V lost 1 base and J lost 1, with 10 bases in between. Germline values: CDR1 SGHTA, CDR2 FQGNSA. The CDR3 loop reads CASSLGGKRNTEAFF. The CDR3 region has the DNA TGTGCCAGCAGCTTAGGGGGGAAAAGGAACACTGAAGCTTTCTTT.

This chain uses TRBV6-4 with TRBJ2-1, with 12 positions matching TRBD2. Germline V gene sequence: CDR1 MRHNA, CDR2 SNTAGT. This CDR3 has 16 amino acids. The V segment lost 2 bases and the J segment 7 bases; nucleotides outside the gene matches: 6. CDR3 in DNA: TGTGCCAGCAGTGACACTAGCGGGGGGATTTCGAATGAGCAGTTCTTC. This gives the protein CASSDTSGGISNEQFF.

The J gene is TRBJ1-5, the V gene TRBV3-1 (or the pseudogene TRBV3-2); D is uncertain. Trimming took off 5 bases at V and 7 bases at J, with 15 bases between the two ends. Germline lookup yields CDR1 LGHDT and CDR2 YNNKEL (reference sequence). CDR3 length equals 14 residues. The CDR3 here is CASSESLSGQPQHF. The CDR3 DNA reads as TGTGCCAGCAGCGAATCCCTTTCTGGGCAGCCCCAGCATTTT.

The rearrangement uses TRBV7-9 and TRBJ1-5; TRBD1 matches at 9 bases. Germline values: CDR1 SEHNR, CDR2 FQNEAQ (reference sequence). V gave up 4 bases and J gave up 2 bases; unmatched junction bases: 0. The CDR3 contains 14 residues. CDR3 DNA sequence: TGTGCCAGCAGCTGGACAGGGGGCAATCAGCCCCAGCATTTT. It encodes CASSWTGGNQPQHF. Looking up the rest from reference TRBV7-9 and TRBJ1-5 gives the full variable domain: DTGVSQNPRHKITKRGQNVTFRCDPISEHNRLYWYRQTLGQGPEFLTYFQNEAQLEKSRLLSDRFSAERPKGSFSTLEIQRTEQGDSAMYLCASSWTGGNQPQHFGDGTRLSIL.

The chain has TRBV7-6 and TRBJ1-1; TRBD1 is a possible D gene (5 bases). The CDR3 length is 16 residues. V was clipped by 1 base and J by 6 bases, with 18 bases between them. Germline V gene sequence: CDR1 SGHVS, CDR2 FNYEAQ. The CDR3 DNA follows: TGTGCCAGCAGCTTAGACCGAGGTGGAGGGGCACCTGAAGCTTTCTTT. It encodes CASSLDRGGGAPEAFF. Filled out from reference TRBV7-6 and TRBJ1-1, the complete variable domain reads GAGVSQSPRYKVTKRGQDVALRCDPISGHVSLYWYRQALGQGPEFLTYFNYEAQQDKSGLPNDRFSAERPEGSISTLTIQRTEQRDSAMYRCASSLDRGGGAPEAFFGQGTRLTVV.

The V and J genes are TRBV14 and TRBJ1-2, with D possibly matching TRBD1 (6 bases). Germline lookup yields CDR1 SGHDN and CDR2 FVKESK. CDR3 length equals 15 residues. The ends were cut back, 0 bases at V and 2 bases at J, with 10 bases in the middle. The CDR3 sequence is CASSQEHRVNYGYTF. The CDR3 DNA follows: TGTGCCAGCAGCCAAGAACACAGGGTGAACTATGGCTACACCTTC. Complete variable domain (other parts from reference TRBV14 and TRBJ1-2): EAGVTQFPSHSVIEKGQTVTLRCDPISGHDNLYWYRRVMGKEIKFLLHFVKESKQDESGMPNNRFLAERTGGTYSTLKVQPAELEDSGVYFCASSQEHRVNYGYTFGSGTRLTVV.

In DNA form, the CDR3 reads TGTGCCAGCAGCTTTGGTGTGAATGAAAAACTGTTTTTT. Translating it yields CASSFGVNEKLFF. V gene TRBV7-8 combines with J gene TRBJ1-4, with D hard to call. This CDR3 contains 13 residues. With 3 bases removed from V and 5 bases from J, the gap between germline ends came to 7 bases. Germline V gives CDR1 SGHVS, CDR2 FQNEAQ.

This clone was seen a few times. This chain joins TRBV5-1 and TRBJ2-2; TRBD2 matches at 13 bases. The V and J ends lost 8 bases and 4 bases, in that order; junction bases with no gene match: 2. Germline lookup yields CDR1 SGHRS and CDR2 YFSETQ. CDR3 length equals 14 residues. In DNA, the CDR3 is TGCGCCAGTAGACTAGCGGGGGGCACCGGGGAGCTGTTTTTT. It specifies CASRLAGGTGELFF.